The clone carrying this T cell receptor beta chain was detected a few times. Its antigen is still unknown. PCR employed 60 Vbeta and 13 Jbeta primers. Measured with immunoSEQ multiplex PCR; TCRdb has only the in-frame clones, and not every one. The sample lists approximately 150,000 clones; 60% to 85% were seen once. CDR1 SGHTA and CDR2 FQGNSA come from the germline V gene. J lost 1 base, V lost 1 base, and 3 bases had no gene match. CDR3 length equals 15 residues. This sample is drawn from a study of cytomegalovirus exposure and HLA in healthy donors. Study-wide context: Genetic ancestry analysis placed around four fifths of the 410 or so donors that were genotyped in the Caucasian-associated cluster.

Study conclusions and caveats: Associated with HLA alleles at 0.05 false discovery rate in a later analysis were over 15,000 TCR beta sequences. In a later analysis, common viral pathogens appeared linked to several of the most significant clusters. As a later analysis revealed, most CMV-associated TCR beta chains appeared HLA-restricted.

The chain uses TRBV7-2 and TRBJ2-5, with 7 bases identical to TRBD1. This clonotype was sampled from a woman aged 40 to 50 in good health and CMV-seropositive. Sequenced input: PBMCs. The CDR3: CASSLVDRAQETQYF. The DNA of the CDR3 is TGTGCCAGCAGCTTAGTCGACAGGGCCCAAGAGACCCAGTACTTC. Based on the CDR3 plus reference TRBV7-2 and TRBJ2-5, the full variable domain is GAGVSQSPSNKVTEKGKDVELRCDPISGHTALYWYRQSLGQGLEFLIYFQGNSAPDKSGLPSDRFSAERTGGSVSTLTIQRTQQEDSAVYLCASSLVDRAQETQYFGPGTRLLVL.